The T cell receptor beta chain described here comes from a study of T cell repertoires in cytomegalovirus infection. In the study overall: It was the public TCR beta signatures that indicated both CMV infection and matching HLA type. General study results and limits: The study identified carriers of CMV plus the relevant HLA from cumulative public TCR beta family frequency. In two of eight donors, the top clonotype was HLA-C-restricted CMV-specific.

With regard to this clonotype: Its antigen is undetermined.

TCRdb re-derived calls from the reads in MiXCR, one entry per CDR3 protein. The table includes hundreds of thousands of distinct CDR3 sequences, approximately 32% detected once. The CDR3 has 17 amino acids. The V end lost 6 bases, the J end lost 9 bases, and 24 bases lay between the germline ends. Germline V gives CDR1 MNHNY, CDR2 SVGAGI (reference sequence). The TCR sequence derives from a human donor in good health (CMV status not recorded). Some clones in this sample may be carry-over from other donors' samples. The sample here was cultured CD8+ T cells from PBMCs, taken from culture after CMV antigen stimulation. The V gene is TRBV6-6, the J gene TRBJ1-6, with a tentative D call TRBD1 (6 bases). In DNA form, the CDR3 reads TGTGCCAGCAGCCTGGGCCCCCGACAGGTGCTTGGTTCACCCCTCCACTTT. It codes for CASSLGPRQVLGSPLHF.